This TCR beta chain is drawn from a study of blood T cell repertoires in COVID-19. TCRdb's copy holds only in-frame clones and misses some; the assay was immunoSEQ multiplex PCR. The table includes 250,000 to 350,000 clones, about 86% detected once. The CDR3 sequence is 18 residues long. Looked up from germline, CDR1 is SGHDT and CDR2 is YYEEEE. V lost 3 bases and J 0 bases, leaving 16 bases between the germline ends. The sample taken for sequencing was peripheral blood. This TCR was recovered from a person between 65 and 80 years old with COVID-19, enrolled during active disease. J is TRBJ1-6 and V is TRBV5-6; D call uncertain. The CDR3 is CASSSAIQLGSYNSPLHF. The CDR3 coding sequence is TGTGCCAGCAGCTCGGCCATACAGCTCGGCTCCTATAATTCACCCCTCCACTTT.